This T cell receptor (beta chain) was captured by sequencing in a study of cytomegalovirus exposure and HLA in healthy donors. CDR1 is MDHEN and CDR2 is SYDVKM in the germline V gene. This CDR3 is 14 amino acids long. V dropped 3 bases and J dropped 2 bases, with 7 bases sitting between them. 13 Jbeta primers and 60 Vbeta primers were used for the PCR. Clones were sequenced by immunoSEQ multiplex PCR, and TCRdb holds only the in-frame ones, with some missing. The table records about 93,000 clones, 78% of them present only once. The TCR originated in a woman aged 35 to 49 in good health and CMV-seronegative. This chain connects TRBV28 to TRBJ2-2; D unclear. Input material: PBMCs. The CDR3 DNA sequence: TGTGCCAGCAGTTTCTTACTAAACACCGGGGAGCTGTTTTTT. This codes for CASSFLLNTGELFF.